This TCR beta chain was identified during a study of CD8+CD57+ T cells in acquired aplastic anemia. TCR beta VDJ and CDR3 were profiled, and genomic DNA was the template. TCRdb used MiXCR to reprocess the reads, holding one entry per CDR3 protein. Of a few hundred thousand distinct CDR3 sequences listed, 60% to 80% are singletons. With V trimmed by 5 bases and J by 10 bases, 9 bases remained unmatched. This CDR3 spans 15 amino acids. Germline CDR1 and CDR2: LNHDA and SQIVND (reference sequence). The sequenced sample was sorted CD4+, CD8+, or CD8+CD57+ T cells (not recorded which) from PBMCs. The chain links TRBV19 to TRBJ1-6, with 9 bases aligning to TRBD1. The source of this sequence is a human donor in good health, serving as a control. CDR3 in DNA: TGTGCCAGTAGTCCTGGACAGGGGACGGGGTCACCCCTCCACTTT. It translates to CASSPGQGTGSPLHF. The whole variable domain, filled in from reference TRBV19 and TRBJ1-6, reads DGGITQSPKYLFRKEGQNVTLSCEQNLNHDAMYWYRQDPGQGLRLIYYSQIVNDFQKGDIAEGYSVSREKKESFPLTVTSAQKNPTAFYLCASSPGQGTGSPLHFGNGTRLTVT.